The clone carrying this TCR beta chain was counted many times. The entry originates in a study of T cells in Graves' hyperthyroidism and ophthalmopathy. It was RNA transcripts that yielded the amplified TCR beta CDR3 regions. A first-round RT-PCR of the TCR CDR3 used the HTBI primer set. TCRdb passed the multiplex PCR reads through MiXCR, listing each CDR3 protein once. The sample has around 420,000 distinct CDR3 sequences, about a sixth seen once. For Graves' hyperthyroidism to be stable, ophthalmopathy could not progress within 18 months. Patients aged 18 to 65 had newly diagnosed hyperthyroidism that had lasted under 2 months. CDR3 length: 13 amino acids. Trimming left V 8 bases short and J 8 bases short, with 18 bases between. The germline V gene has CDR1 SNHLY and CDR2 FYNNEI.

The chain uses TRBV2 and TRBJ1-2; TRBD1 is a possible D gene (6 bases). The specimen sequenced was blood. The receptor's source is a woman aged 18-29 years with Graves' hyperthyroidism. The CDR3 DNA reads as TGTGCCAGCTCGGCGGACAGTCGCCAGGGCTACACCTTC. Translating gives CASSADSRQGYTF.